This T cell receptor (beta chain) was sequenced for a study of OX40 agonist ivuxolimab in advanced cancers. Whole-study results and caveats: There was clonal expansion of CD4+ and CD8+ blood T cells by week 6 at 0.1 to 3.0 mg/kg.

V lost 8 bases and J 3 bases, leaving 13 bases between the germline ends. Germline CDR1 reads MDHEN; CDR2 reads SYDVKM. The CDR3 length is 13 residues. Repertoires were generated with immunoSEQ multiplex PCR, while TCRdb's copy carries only in-frame clones and drops some. The repertoire holds around 42,000 clones, with approximately 89% as singletons. Concerning this clone: The antigen remains unidentified.

This specimen was CD4+ or CD8+ T cells sorted from blood, taken in a trial of the OX40 agonist ivuxolimab. V usage is TRBV28 and J usage is TRBJ1-2; tentatively, D is TRBD1 (6 bases). The receptor comes from an adult with an advanced solid tumor such as melanoma, head and neck, liver or kidney cancer. The CDR3 DNA is TGTGCCAGCCAACCAGGGGCGGACTATGGCTACACCTTC. The encoded protein is CASQPGADYGYTF.